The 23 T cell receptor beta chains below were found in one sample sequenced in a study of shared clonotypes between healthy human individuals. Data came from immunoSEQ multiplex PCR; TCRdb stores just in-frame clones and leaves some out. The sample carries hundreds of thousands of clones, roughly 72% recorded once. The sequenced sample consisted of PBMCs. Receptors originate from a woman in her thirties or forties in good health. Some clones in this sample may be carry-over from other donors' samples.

CDR3 nucleotide sequence: TGTGCCATCAGTGAGCGCACAATCCCCAAGAACACTGAAGCTTTCTTT. It yields the protein CAISERTIPKNTEAFF. V usage is TRBV10-3 and J usage is TRBJ1-1; no clear D gene. The CDR3 is 16 amino acids. Germline CDR1 is ENHRY and CDR2 is SYGVKD. Trimming removed 2 bases at V and 1 base at J, with 14 bases between.

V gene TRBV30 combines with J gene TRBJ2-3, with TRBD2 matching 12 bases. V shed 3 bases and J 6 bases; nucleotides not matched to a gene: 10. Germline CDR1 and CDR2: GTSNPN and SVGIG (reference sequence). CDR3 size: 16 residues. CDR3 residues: CAWSPGLAGGPDTQYF. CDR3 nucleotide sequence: TGTGCCTGGAGCCCAGGGCTAGCGGGAGGGCCCGATACGCAGTATTTT.

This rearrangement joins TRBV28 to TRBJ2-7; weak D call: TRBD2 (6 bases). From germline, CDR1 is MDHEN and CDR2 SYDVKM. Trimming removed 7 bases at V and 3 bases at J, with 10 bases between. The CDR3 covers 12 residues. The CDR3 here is CASTATSYEQYF. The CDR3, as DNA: TGTGCCAGCACCGCGACTAGCTACGAGCAGTACTTC.

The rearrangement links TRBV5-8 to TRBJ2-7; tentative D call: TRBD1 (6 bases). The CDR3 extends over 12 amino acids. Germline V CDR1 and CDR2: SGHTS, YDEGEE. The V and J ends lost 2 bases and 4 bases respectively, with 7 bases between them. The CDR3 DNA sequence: TGTGCCAGCAGCTTAACAGGGTACGAGCAGTACTTC. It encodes CASSLTGYEQYF.

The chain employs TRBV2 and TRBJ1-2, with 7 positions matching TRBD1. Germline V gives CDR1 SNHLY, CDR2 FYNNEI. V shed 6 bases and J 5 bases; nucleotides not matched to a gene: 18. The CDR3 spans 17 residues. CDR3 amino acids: CASSPGAGRGVGYGYTF. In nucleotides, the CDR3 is TGTGCCAGCAGCCCCGGGGCTGGCAGGGGGGTCGGGTATGGCTACACCTTC.

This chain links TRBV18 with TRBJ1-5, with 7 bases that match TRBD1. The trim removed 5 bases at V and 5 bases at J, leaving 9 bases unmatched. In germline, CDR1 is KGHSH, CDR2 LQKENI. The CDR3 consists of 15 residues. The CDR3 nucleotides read TGTGCCAGCTCAGCCCGGGGAGGGGGCCATCAGCCCCAGCATTTT. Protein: CASSARGGGHQPQHF.

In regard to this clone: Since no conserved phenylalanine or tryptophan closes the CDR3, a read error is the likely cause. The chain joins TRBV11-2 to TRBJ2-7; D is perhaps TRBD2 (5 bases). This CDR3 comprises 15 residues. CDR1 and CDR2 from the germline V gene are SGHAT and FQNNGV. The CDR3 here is CASSLARTGGYGQYL. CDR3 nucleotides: TGTGCCAGCAGCTTAGCCCGGACTGGCGGGTACGGGCAGTACTTA.

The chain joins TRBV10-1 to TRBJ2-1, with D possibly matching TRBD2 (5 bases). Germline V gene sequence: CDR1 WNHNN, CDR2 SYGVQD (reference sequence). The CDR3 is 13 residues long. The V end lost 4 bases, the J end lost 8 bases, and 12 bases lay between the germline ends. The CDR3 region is CASSGTGRYEQFF. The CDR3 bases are TGCGCCAGCAGTGGAACGGGAAGGTATGAGCAGTTCTTC.

The CDR3 spells CASSPTLNGDEKLFF. DNA for the CDR3: TGTGCCAGCAGCCCCACGCTTAATGGTGATGAAAAACTGTTTTTT. The gene calls are TRBV28 and TRBJ1-4, with unresolved D. CDR3 length: 15 amino acids. V lost 6 bases and J lost 6, with 17 bases in between. Germline-derived CDR1 and CDR2 are MDHEN and SYDVKM.

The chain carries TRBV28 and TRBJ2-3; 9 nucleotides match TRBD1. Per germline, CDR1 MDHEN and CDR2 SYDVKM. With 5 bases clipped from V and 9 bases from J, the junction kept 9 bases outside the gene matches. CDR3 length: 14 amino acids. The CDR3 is CASSPGQGPGTQYF. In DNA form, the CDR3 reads TGTGCCAGCAGTCCGGGACAGGGACCAGGAACGCAGTATTTT. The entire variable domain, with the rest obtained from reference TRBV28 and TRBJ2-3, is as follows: DVKVTQSSRYLVKRTGEKVFLECVQDMDHENMFWYRQDPGLGLRLIYFSYDVKMKEKGDIPEGYSVSREKKERFSLILESASTNQTSMYLCASSPGQGPGTQYFGPGTRLTVL.

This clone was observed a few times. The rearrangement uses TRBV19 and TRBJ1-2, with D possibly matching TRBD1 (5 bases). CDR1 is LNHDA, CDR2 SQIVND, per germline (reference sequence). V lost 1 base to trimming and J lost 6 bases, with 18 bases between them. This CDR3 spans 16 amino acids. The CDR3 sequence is CASSIGGGDLWDGYTF. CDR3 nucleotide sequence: TGTGCCAGTAGTATAGGAGGCGGGGACTTATGGGATGGCTACACCTTC.

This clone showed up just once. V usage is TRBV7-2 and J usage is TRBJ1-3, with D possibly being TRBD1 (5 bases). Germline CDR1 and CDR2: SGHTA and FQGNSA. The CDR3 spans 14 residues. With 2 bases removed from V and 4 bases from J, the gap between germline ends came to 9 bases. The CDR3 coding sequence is TGTGCCAGCAGCTTAAGACAGAGGGGAAACACCATATATTTT. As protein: CASSLRQRGNTIYF.

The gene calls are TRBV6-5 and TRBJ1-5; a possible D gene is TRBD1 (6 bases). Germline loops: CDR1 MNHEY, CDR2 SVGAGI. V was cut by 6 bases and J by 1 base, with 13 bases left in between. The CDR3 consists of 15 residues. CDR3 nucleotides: TGTGCCAGCAGGCCTACAGGGAAGAGCAATCAGCCCCAGCATTTT. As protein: CASRPTGKSNQPQHF.

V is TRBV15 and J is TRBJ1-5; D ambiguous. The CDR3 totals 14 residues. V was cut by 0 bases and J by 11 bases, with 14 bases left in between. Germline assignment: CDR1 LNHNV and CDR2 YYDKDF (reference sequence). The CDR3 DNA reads TGTGCCACCAGCAGAGATCGGCAGAGTAGGGCCCAGCATTTT. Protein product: CATSRDRQSRAQHF.

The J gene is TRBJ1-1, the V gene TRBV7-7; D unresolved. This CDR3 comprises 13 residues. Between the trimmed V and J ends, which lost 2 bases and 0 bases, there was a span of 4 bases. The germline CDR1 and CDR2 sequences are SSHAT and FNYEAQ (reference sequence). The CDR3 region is CASSLSMNTEAFF. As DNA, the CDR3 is TGTGCCAGCAGCTTAAGTATGAACACTGAAGCTTTCTTT.

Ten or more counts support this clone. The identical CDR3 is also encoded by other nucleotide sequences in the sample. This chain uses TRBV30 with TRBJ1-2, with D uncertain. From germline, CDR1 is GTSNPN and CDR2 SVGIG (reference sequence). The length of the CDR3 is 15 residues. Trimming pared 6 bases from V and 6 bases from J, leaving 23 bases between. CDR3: CACLWGSGEVHGYTF. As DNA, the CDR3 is TGTGCCTGCCTCTGGGGTTCCGGGGAAGTCCATGGCTACACCTTC.

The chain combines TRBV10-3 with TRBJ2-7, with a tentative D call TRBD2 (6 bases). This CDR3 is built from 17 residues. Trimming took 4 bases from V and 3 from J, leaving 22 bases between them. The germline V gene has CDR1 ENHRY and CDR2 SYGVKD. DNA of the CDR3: TGTGCCATCAGTGCCCGGCCCGTAGGGGAGGTCGACTACGAGCAGTACTTC. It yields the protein CAISARPVGEVDYEQYF.

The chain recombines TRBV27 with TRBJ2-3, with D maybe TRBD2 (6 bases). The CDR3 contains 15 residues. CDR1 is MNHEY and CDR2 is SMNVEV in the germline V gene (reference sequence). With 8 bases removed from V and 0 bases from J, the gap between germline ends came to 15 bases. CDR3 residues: CASGRGLTSTDTQYF. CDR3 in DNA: TGTGCCAGCGGGCGGGGACTCACTAGCACAGATACGCAGTATTTT.

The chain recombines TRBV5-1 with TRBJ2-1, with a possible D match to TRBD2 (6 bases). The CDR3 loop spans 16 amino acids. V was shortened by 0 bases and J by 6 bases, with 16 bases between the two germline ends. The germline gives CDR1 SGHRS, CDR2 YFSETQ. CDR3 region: CASSLEGRRDVNEQFF. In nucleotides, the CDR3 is TGCGCCAGCAGCTTGGAGGGACGGAGGGATGTCAATGAGCAGTTCTTC.

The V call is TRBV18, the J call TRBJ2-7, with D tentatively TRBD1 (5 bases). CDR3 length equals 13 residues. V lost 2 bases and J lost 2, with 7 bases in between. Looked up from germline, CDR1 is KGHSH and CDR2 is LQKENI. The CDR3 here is CASSPTGPYEQYF. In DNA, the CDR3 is TGTGCCAGCTCACCAACAGGCCCCTACGAGCAGTACTTC.

CDR3 bases: TGTGCCAGCAGCGTATGGCAGGACAGCTCCTACGAGCAGTACTTC. This codes for CASSVWQDSSYEQYF. The chain joins TRBV9 to TRBJ2-5; D is perhaps TRBD1 (6 bases). The J call is doubtful: the DNA matches TRBJ2-7 better. CDR3 length: 15 residues. Germline CDR1 is SGDLS and CDR2 is YYNGEE.

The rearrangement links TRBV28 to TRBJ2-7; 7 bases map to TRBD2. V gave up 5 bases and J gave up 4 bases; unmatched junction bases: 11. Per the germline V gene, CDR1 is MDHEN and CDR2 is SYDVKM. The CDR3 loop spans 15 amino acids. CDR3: CASSGVGGSRYEQYF. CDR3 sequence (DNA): TGTGCCAGCAGTGGAGTTGGCGGGAGTAGATACGAGCAGTACTTC.

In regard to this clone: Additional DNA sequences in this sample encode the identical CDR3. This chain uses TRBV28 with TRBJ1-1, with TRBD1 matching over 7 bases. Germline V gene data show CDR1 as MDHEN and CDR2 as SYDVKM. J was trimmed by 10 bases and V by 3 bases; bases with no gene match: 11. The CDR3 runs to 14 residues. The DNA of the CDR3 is TGTGCCAGCAGTTTCCTTGGGACAGAGGTAAGAGCTTTCTTT. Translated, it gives CASSFLGTEVRAFF.